Included here is one T cell receptor beta chain sequence, with context. Antigen unknown. This sample is drawn from a study of OX40 agonist ivuxolimab in advanced cancers. Study-wide results and caveats: It was not determined which antigens were specifically recognized by the peripheral T cells that had undergone clonal expansion. Compared with CD4+, CD8+ T cells on average had more expanded clones.

TCRdb's copy holds only in-frame clones and misses some; the assay was immunoSEQ multiplex PCR. The repertoire holds roughly 83,000 clones, roughly 83% seen once, with under 8% in the top ten. Trimming pared 5 bases from V and 2 bases from J, leaving 6 bases between. Germline loops: CDR1 SEHNR, CDR2 FQNEAQ (reference sequence). The CDR3 spans 12 residues. This sequence joins TRBV7-9 and TRBJ1-2; D is undetermined. The receptor was derived from an adult with an advanced solid tumor such as melanoma, head and neck, liver or kidney cancer. The specimen was CD4+ or CD8+ T cells sorted from blood, collected in a trial of the OX40 agonist ivuxolimab. The CDR3 reads CASSTENYGYTF. For the CDR3, the DNA is TGTGCCAGCAGCACCGAGAACTATGGCTACACCTTC.